Shown below are 10 T cell receptor beta chains from a single sample sequenced in a study of beta chain features in type 1 diabetes. The isolated RNA, all of it, was reverse transcribed, so expressed TCRB transcripts were what got sequenced. Assay used: immunoSEQ multiplex PCR; TCRdb lists only in-frame clones, some missing. This table holds 200,000 to 300,000 clones, about 63% found once. Sequenced input: naive CD4+ T cells from blood. The receptors originated from a man between 25 and 39 years old in good health.

This clone was observed a few times. This chain links TRBV7-2 with TRBJ2-5; D is undetermined. CDR3 length: 13 residues. Germline loops: CDR1 SGHTA, CDR2 FQGNSA. The V end was cut by 1 base, the J end by 5 bases, with 8 bases between. This CDR3 reads CASSLGAEETQYF. The CDR3 coding sequence is TGTGCCAGCAGCTTAGGTGCAGAGGAGACCCAGTACTTC.

Concerning this clone itself: Other nucleotide sequences from this sample produce the same CDR3. The chain has TRBV29-1 and TRBJ2-1; D is unresolved. The CDR3 contains 16 residues. Germline V gives CDR1 SQVTM, CDR2 ANQGSEA. Trimming shortened V by 2 bases and J by 0 bases, and 14 bases separated the two germline ends. The CDR3 region has the DNA TGCAGCGTTGAAAGCCCACTCCCGAGCTCCTACAATGAGCAGTTCTTC. It specifies CSVESPLPSSYNEQFF.

This clone showed up just a few times. The chain combines TRBV4-1 with TRBJ2-1; no clear D gene. Trimming took off 0 bases at V and 10 bases at J, with 4 bases between the two ends. This CDR3 region has 11 residues. The germline V gene encodes CDR1 MGHRA and CDR2 YSYEKL. The CDR3 is CASSQDREQFF. DNA for the CDR3: TGCGCCAGCAGCCAAGATCGAGAGCAGTTCTTC.

This clone was seen only a few times. This sequence joins TRBV14 and TRBJ2-7, with 13 bases that match TRBD2. This CDR3 has 16 residues. J lost 0 bases, V lost 6 bases, and 5 bases had no gene match. Germline V gene sequence: CDR1 SGHDN, CDR2 FVKESK. This CDR3 is CASSPGLAGFSYEQYF. The DNA of the CDR3 is TGTGCCAGCAGTCCGGGACTAGCGGGGTTCTCCTACGAGCAGTACTTC.

As regards this clone: At the DNA level, this CDR3 is encoded by other sequences in the same sample as well. The V call is TRBV30, the J call TRBJ2-5; tentatively, D is TRBD1 or TRBD2 (6 bases each). Trimming stripped 0 bases from V and 5 bases from J, with 7 bases between. Looked up from germline, CDR1 is GTSNPN and CDR2 is SVGIG (reference sequence). CDR3 length: 12 residues. The CDR3 is CAWSVGGETQYF. CDR3 nucleotide sequence: TGTGCCTGGAGTGTAGGGGGGGAGACCCAGTACTTC.

As to this clone: A read error may produce the germline difference seen at one junction end. The chain has TRBV20-1 and TRBJ2-7; no clear D gene. The CDR3 has 11 residues. From germline, CDR1 is DFQATT and CDR2 SNEGSKA (reference sequence). As DNA, the CDR3 is TGCAGTGCTGGAGAGCGTTACGAGCAGTACTTC. As protein: CSAGERYEQYF.

The chain employs TRBV30 and TRBJ2-1, with 8 positions matching TRBD2. The CDR3 extends over 14 amino acids. V was pared by 3 bases and J by 2 bases, with 3 bases of the junction left unmatched. Per the germline V gene, CDR1 is GTSNPN and CDR2 is SVGIG (reference sequence). In nucleotides, the CDR3 is TGTGCCTGGAGGGGACTAGTTCCCTACAATGAGCAGTTCTTC. This encodes CAWRGLVPYNEQFF.

Comment on this clone: The sample holds other DNA sequences that translate to the same CDR3. The V call is TRBV29-1, the J call TRBJ2-7; 7 bases align to TRBD2. This CDR3 region has 13 residues. CDR1 SQVTM and CDR2 ANQGSEA come from the germline V gene. J lost 0 bases, V lost 5 bases, and 4 bases had no gene match. CDR3 DNA: TGCAGCGTTCAGTCTAGCGGCTCCTACGAGCAGTACTTC. Protein product: CSVQSSGSYEQYF.

The chain has TRBV15 and TRBJ1-3; D is uncertain. The V end lost 4 bases, the J end lost 0 bases, and 10 bases lay between the germline ends. CDR3 length: 15 residues. The germline V gene has CDR1 LNHNV and CDR2 YYDKDF (reference sequence). The CDR3 protein is CATSTERFSGNTIYF. CDR3 DNA sequence: TGTGCCACCAGCACTGAGCGATTCTCTGGAAACACCATATATTTT. The full variable domain, its missing parts supplied by reference TRBV15 and TRBJ1-3, is DAMVIQNPRYQVTQFGKPVTLSCSQTLNHNVMYWYQQKSSQAPKLLFHYYDKDFNNEADTPDNFQSRRPNTSFCFLDIRSPGLGDTAMYLCATSTERFSGNTIYFGEGSWLTVV.

The gene calls are TRBV29-1 and TRBJ2-1; D remains ambiguous. V gave up 6 bases and J gave up 8 bases, with 20 bases separating them. The germline V gene encodes CDR1 SQVTM and CDR2 ANQGSEA. The CDR3 extends over 14 amino acids. For the CDR3, the DNA is TGCAGCGTCCCGACCCCAATCCTTTATGATGAGCAGTTCTTC. Protein product: CSVPTPILYDEQFF.